The clone carrying this TCR beta chain is medium-sized within its sample. MiXCR re-clonotyped the PCR reads for TCRdb. The sample has thousands of clones, 20% to 25% seen once; the top ten hold approximately 16%. This entry belongs to a study of metastatic and nonmetastatic thyroid tumors. Germline assignment: CDR1 SNHLY and CDR2 FYNNEI. The CDR3 runs to 14 residues. The V segment lost 7 bases and the J segment 4 bases; nucleotides outside the gene matches: 8. Prior to thyroid surgery, none of the patients had received any treatment. Sequencing used adjacent normal tissue. The receptor was isolated from a female donor with papillary thyroid cancer or a benign thyroid nodule (not recorded which). Some clones in this sample may be carry-over from other donors' samples. The genes are TRBV2 and TRBJ2-7, with 9 positions matching TRBD1. The CDR3 spells CASNTGTGFYEQYF. The CDR3 bases are TGTGCCAGCAATACCGGGACAGGGTTTTACGAGCAGTACTTC.